A single sample gave rise to the 14 T cell receptor beta chains below, sequenced in a study of control samples from healthy donors and cancer patients. The protocol was immunoSEQ multiplex PCR, while the TCRdb copy is restricted to in-frame clones and leaves out a portion. The sample has about 65,000 clones, just over 90% seen once; the top ten hold roughly 1.2%. Sequencing was carried out using PBMCs. These receptors originate from a woman aged 45-60 years with colorectal cancer.

The chain is built from TRBV28 and TRBJ1-2, with a tentative D call TRBD1 (6 bases). This CDR3 is 18 amino acids long. Germline-derived CDR1 and CDR2 are MDHEN and SYDVKM. Trimming pared 6 bases from V and 5 bases from J, leaving 28 bases between. Here the CDR3 reads CASSPVRGPDDFPYGYTF. In nucleotides, the CDR3 is TGTGCCAGCAGCCCAGTGCGGGGGCCGGACGACTTCCCGTATGGCTACACCTTC.

V gene TRBV6-6 combines with J gene TRBJ2-7, with D perhaps given as TRBD1 or TRBD2 (5 bases each). The V gene's germline CDR1 is MNHNY and CDR2 SVGAGI (reference sequence). V was clipped by 6 bases and J by 1 base, with 10 bases between them. The length of the CDR3 is 13 residues. The CDR3 loop reads CASRRDGSYEQYF. CDR3 in DNA: TGTGCCAGCAGGAGGGACGGATCCTACGAGCAGTACTTC.

This clone was counted between two and nine times. The rearrangement joins TRBV5-4 to TRBJ1-2, with 9 bases fitting TRBD1. The V gene end was trimmed by 4 bases and the J gene end by 5 bases; junction bases not matched to a gene: 12. The CDR3 has 16 amino acids. Germline V gives CDR1 SGHNT, CDR2 YYREEE (reference sequence). CDR3 in amino acids: CASSISGRQGGYGYTF. The DNA of the CDR3 is TGTGCCAGCAGCATTTCTGGAAGACAGGGGGGATATGGCTACACCTTC.

J is TRBJ2-5 and V is TRBV2; 8 bases align to TRBD1. The CDR3 spans 15 residues. V dropped 4 bases and J dropped 2; count of bases not matched to a gene: 6. The germline CDR1 and CDR2 sequences are SNHLY and FYNNEI. CDR3 bases: TGTGCCAGCAGTGTAGAGACAGGGGCGCAAGAGACCCAGTACTTC. Protein product: CASSVETGAQETQYF.

J is TRBJ2-7 and V is TRBV5-8; 8 positions match TRBD2. This CDR3 contains 16 residues. CDR1 and CDR2 from the germline V gene are SGHTS and YDEGEE. The V segment lost 0 bases and the J segment 5 bases; nucleotides outside the gene matches: 10. Here the CDR3 reads CASSLGRRAGVDEQYF. The CDR3, as DNA: TGTGCCAGCAGCTTGGGCAGGCGAGCGGGAGTCGACGAGCAGTACTTC.

This clone was observed a single time. V usage is TRBV19 and J usage is TRBJ1-5; D ambiguous. The germline V gene has CDR1 LNHDA and CDR2 SQIVND (reference sequence). The CDR3 spans 14 residues. Trimming left V 6 bases short and J 0 bases short, with 9 bases between. CDR3 region: CASSPTYSNQPQHF. The CDR3 nucleotides are TGTGCCAGTAGCCCCACGTATAGCAATCAGCCCCAGCATTTT.

The J gene is TRBJ2-4, the V gene TRBV11-2, with D possibly TRBD2 on 6 matching bases. This CDR3 is built from 13 residues. Germline V gene data show CDR1 as SGHAT and CDR2 as FQNNGV. Trimming removed 4 bases from V and 8 bases from J, with 12 bases in between. The CDR3 DNA follows: TGTGCCAGCAGCTCTCTCGGAGGGGACATTCAGTACTTC. It codes for CASSSLGGDIQYF.

The chain is built from TRBV18 and TRBJ1-1; no clear D. V lost 4 bases and J 1 base, leaving 10 bases between the germline ends. There are 14 residues in the CDR3. Germline lookup yields CDR1 KGHSH and CDR2 LQKENI. CDR3 sequence (DNA): TGTGCCAGCTCACTCCCGAAAAGGAACACTGAAGCTTTCTTT. Translating gives CASSLPKRNTEAFF. The variable domain in full, completed from reference TRBV18 and TRBJ1-1, reads NAGVMQNPRHLVRRRGQEARLRCSPMKGHSHVYWYRQLPEEGLKFMVYLQKENIIDESGMPKERFSAEFPKEGPSILRIQQVVRGDSAAYFCASSLPKRNTEAFFGQGTRLTVV.

The chain is built from TRBV5-4 and TRBJ2-3, with 12 bases fitting TRBD2. CDR1 SGHNT and CDR2 YYREEE come from the germline V gene (reference sequence). The trim removed 4 bases at V and 5 bases at J, leaving 8 bases unmatched. CDR3 length: 16 residues. CDR3 sequence: CASSPSGGALIDTQYF. CDR3 in DNA: TGTGCCAGCAGCCCTAGCGGGGGGGCCCTCATAGATACGCAGTATTTT.

The chain is built from TRBV7-8 and TRBJ2-5; 10 positions match TRBD2. The CDR3 covers 14 residues. V lost 5 bases, J lost 4 bases, and 4 bases stayed unmatched. Germline CDR1 and CDR2: SGHVS and FQNEAQ. The CDR3 nucleotides read TGTGCCAGCAGCCCTTCTAGCGGGAGAGAGACCCAGTACTTC. The encoded protein is CASSPSSGRETQYF.

The chain combines TRBV24-1 with TRBJ2-2; maybe TRBD1 (6 bases). Per germline, CDR1 KGHDR and CDR2 SFDVKD. V was clipped by 6 bases and J by 3 bases, with 10 bases between them. The CDR3 consists of 14 residues. CDR3 in amino acids: CATSPGHYTGELFF. CDR3 nucleotides: TGTGCCACCAGTCCGGGACATTACACCGGGGAGCTGTTTTTT.

The chain has TRBV15 and TRBJ1-1; 8 nucleotides match TRBD1. Trimming cost V 0 bases and J 8 bases; bases outside gene matches: 11. This CDR3 region has 16 residues. Germline V gene sequence: CDR1 LNHNV, CDR2 YYDKDF (reference sequence). CDR3 coding DNA: TGTGCCACCAGCAGAGATTTATCCGCGGGACAGGAAGAAGCTTTCTTT. It specifies CATSRDLSAGQEEAFF.

The genes are TRBV29-1 and TRBJ1-1, with a tentative D call TRBD1 (5 bases). CDR3 length equals 13 residues. V was clipped by 7 bases and J by 0 bases, with 12 bases between them. Germline V lookup: CDR1 SQVTM, CDR2 ANQGSEA. This CDR3 reads CSGRWGVNTEAFF. CDR3 DNA sequence: TGCAGCGGAAGGTGGGGGGTGAACACTGAAGCTTTCTTT.

The genes are TRBV5-1 and TRBJ2-3, with 8 bases that match TRBD2. The V segment lost 2 bases and the J segment 3 bases; nucleotides outside the gene matches: 2. This CDR3 spans 14 amino acids. Germline CDR1 is SGHRS and CDR2 is YFSETQ. CDR3 loop: CASSLGGRTDTQYF. As DNA, the CDR3 is TGCGCCAGCAGCTTAGGCGGGAGGACAGATACGCAGTATTTT.